A selection of T cell receptor beta chains follows, all from one sample in a study of T cell responses to AZD1222 COVID-19 vaccine. The repertoire was sequenced with immunoSEQ multiplex PCR; TCRdb's copy has only in-frame clones and lacks some. The repertoire holds more than 150,000 clones, with just under 90% as singletons. Sequences were derived from peripheral blood, sampled on day 0 of AZD1222 vaccination. These receptors were collected from an adult in good health. The CDR3 runs from the conserved cysteine through the conserved F or W. D genes are given only for firm matches. Clone size is given for some rows only: seen once, a few or many times, or a class if the clone is expanded.

-	TRBV2	-	TRBJ1-5	CASSPGRLHSNQPQHF	TGTGCCAGCAGCCCCGGACGGTTACATAGCAATCAGCCCCAGCATTTT
-	TRBV30	-	TRBJ1-2	CAWSPPGVNYGYTF	TGTGCCTGGAGCCCCCCCGGGGTTAACTATGGCTACACCTTC
-	TRBV5-6	once	TRBJ2-5	CASSLREETQYF	TGTGCCAGCAGCTTGCGGGAAGAGACCCAGTACTTC
TRBD1	TRBV3-1/TRBV3-2	few	TRBJ1-2	CASSRTPGQINYGYTF	TGTGCCAGCAGCCGAACGCCGGGACAGATTAACTATGGCTACACCTTC
-	TRBV6-2/TRBV6-3	-	TRBJ2-7	CASSYDSLGGYEQYF	TGTGCCAGCAGTTACGACAGCCTAGGAGGGTACGAGCAGTACTTC
-	TRBV21-1	-	TRBJ1-2	CASSKVRHRTYGYTF	TGTGCCAGCAGCAAAGTAAGGCACAGGACCTATGGCTACACCTTC
-	TRBV3-1/TRBV3-2	once	TRBJ2-5	CASSQEGGKTQYF	TGTGCCAGCAGCCAAGAAGGCGGGAAGACCCAGTACTTC
-	TRBV18	-	TRBJ2-1	CASSPPPYGVEQFF	TGTGCCAGCTCACCACCGCCCTATGGAGTGGAGCAGTTCTTC
-	TRBV5-1	-	TRBJ2-7	CASSLVGPLSPQSHEQYF	TGCGCCAGCAGCTTGGTAGGGCCATTAAGTCCCCAGTCCCACGAGCAGTACTTC
-	TRBV12-3/TRBV12-4	-	TRBJ2-3	CASENTDTDTQYF	TGTGCCAGCGAGAACACCGACACAGATACGCAGTATTTT
-	TRBV29-1	-	TRBJ1-2	CSVGQDEGYGYTF	TGCAGCGTTGGACAGGATGAGGGCTATGGCTACACCTTC
-	TRBV18	-	TRBJ2-7	CASSPAGQISYEQYF	TGTGCCAGCTCACCCGCGGGACAGATATCCTACGAGCAGTACTTC
TRBD1	TRBV7-9	-	TRBJ1-4	CASSSQGGSEKLFF	TGTGCCAGCAGCTCTCAGGGGGGTAGTGAAAAACTGTTTTTT
-	TRBV6-6	-	TRBJ1-1	CASSYRGANTEAFF	TGTGCCAGCAGTTACCGAGGAGCAAACACTGAAGCTTTCTTT
TRBD1	TRBV11-2	-	TRBJ2-1	CASSSSSGTGVRNEQFF	TGTGCCAGCAGCTCCTCCTCCGGGACAGGGGTGAGGAATGAGCAGTTCTTC
TRBD1	TRBV10-3	-	TRBJ1-5	CAISEGQVLNQPQHF	TGTGCCATCAGTGAGGGACAGGTCCTCAATCAGCCCCAGCATTTT
TRBD1	TRBV29-1	-	TRBJ2-2	CSVARGRDTGELFF	TGCAGCGTTGCGAGGGGGCGCGACACCGGGGAGCTGTTTTTT
TRBD2	TRBV7-9	-	TRBJ2-7	CASSLEGLAGIEQYF	TGTGCCAGCAGCTTAGAGGGACTAGCGGGGATCGAGCAGTACTTC
TRBD1	TRBV27	-	TRBJ1-1	CASSQRQGRTEAFF	TGTGCCAGCAGTCAACGACAGGGTCGCACTGAAGCTTTCTTT
TRBD1	TRBV27	-	TRBJ1-3	CASSFRIGQGKSWAVYF	TGTGCCAGCAGTTTCCGGATTGGACAGGGGAAGTCTTGGGCTGTATATTTT
-	TRBV27	-	TRBJ2-1	CASNYNEQFF	TGTGCCAGCAATTACAATGAGCAGTTCTTC
TRBD2	TRBV3-1/TRBV3-2	-	TRBJ2-1	CASSFTSVNEQFF	TGTGCCAGCAGCTTTACTAGCGTCAATGAGCAGTTCTTC
-	TRBV7-2	-	TRBJ2-1	CASSLEAGAYNEQFF	TGTGCCAGCAGCTTAGAGGCAGGGGCGTACAATGAGCAGTTCTTC
-	TRBV30	-	TRBJ1-3	CAWKRVGNTIYF	TGTGCCTGGAAGCGGGTTGGAAACACCATATATTTT
TRBD1	TRBV4-1	-	TRBJ2-3	CASSQGSLGTGGHTQYF	TGCGCCAGCAGCCAAGGAAGTTTGGGGACAGGGGGCCATACGCAGTATTTT
-	TRBV7-9	once	TRBJ2-2	CASSLASGTRGAGELFF	TGTGCCAGCAGCTTAGCGTCGGGCACCCGAGGGGCCGGGGAGCTGTTTTTT
-	TRBV11-3	-	TRBJ2-7	CASSLSGQESYEQYF	TGTGCCAGCAGCCTTAGCGGACAGGAAAGCTACGAGCAGTACTTC
-	TRBV4-1	-	TRBJ1-5	CASSQVAGRDLQNQPQHF	TGCGCCAGCAGCCAAGTGGCGGGGCGAGATCTTCAAAATCAGCCCCAGCATTTT
-	TRBV5-1	-	TRBJ1-2	CASSLEVSGSVGYGYTF	TGCGCCAGCAGCTTGGAGGTTTCGGGGTCCGTAGGCTATGGCTACACCTTC
TRBD2	TRBV5-1	-	TRBJ2-2	CASHPGLANTGELFF	TGCGCCAGCCACCCGGGACTAGCGAACACCGGGGAGCTGTTTTTT
-	TRBV5-6	-	TRBJ1-2	CASSLEGGGWYGYTF	TGTGCCAGCAGCTTGGAAGGGGGTGGATGGTATGGCTACACCTTC
-	TRBV5-6	-	TRBJ2-7	CASSLWGSYEQYF	TGTGCCAGCAGCTTGTGGGGATCCTACGAGCAGTACTTC
-	TRBV5-1	-	TRBJ2-5	CASSGETQYF	TGCGCCAGCAGCGGAGAGACCCAGTACTTC
-	TRBV7-6	-	TRBJ1-6	CASSLGAAAYNSPLHF	TGTGCCAGCAGCTTAGGGGCCGCAGCCTATAATTCACCCCTCCACTTT
-	TRBV19	-	TRBJ2-7	CASSMVLGTNTREQYF	TGTGCCAGTAGTATGGTACTAGGGACCAACACACGCGAGCAGTACTTC
TRBD1	TRBV7-9	-	TRBJ2-1	CASSSDRRSGIEQFF	TGTGCCAGCAGCTCGGACAGGAGGAGTGGGATTGAGCAGTTCTTC
TRBD2	TRBV10-3	-	TRBJ2-7	CAISPGLAGGNYEQYF	TGTGCCATCAGTCCCGGACTAGCGGGAGGAAACTACGAGCAGTACTTC
-	TRBV28	-	TRBJ1-2	CASSFRRYGYTF	TGTGCCAGCAGTTTTCGGAGATATGGCTACACCTTC
TRBD2	TRBV11-3	-	TRBJ2-3	CASSPGLAGTDTQYF	TGTGCCAGCAGCCCCGGACTAGCGGGCACAGATACGCAGTATTTT
TRBD2	TRBV18	-	TRBJ2-5	CASSPRGVETQYF	TGTGCCAGCTCACCTCGGGGGGTGGAGACCCAGTACTTC
-	TRBV7-6	-	TRBJ2-7	CASSLVGRDGEQYF	TGTGCCAGCAGCTTAGTAGGTAGGGACGGCGAGCAGTACTTC
TRBD1	TRBV19	-	TRBJ1-1	CASRPQGAFTEAFF	TGTGCCAGTAGGCCACAGGGGGCGTTCACTGAAGCTTTCTTT
TRBD1	TRBV28	-	TRBJ1-4	CASSSGGRGEEKLFF	TGTGCCAGCAGTTCCGGTGGCAGGGGGGAAGAAAAACTGTTTTTT
-	TRBV25-1	-	TRBJ1-4	CASSRNEKLFF	TGTGCCAGCAGTAGAAATGAAAAACTGTTTTTT
TRBD2	TRBV7-6	-	TRBJ2-3	CASSPRPATSGSGFSTDTQYF	TGTGCCAGCAGCCCAAGACCAGCCACTAGCGGGAGTGGCTTTAGCACAGATACGCAGTATTTT
-	TRBV6-2/TRBV6-3	-	TRBJ1-5	CASSKASALVNSNQPQHF	TGTGCCAGCAGCAAGGCGTCCGCTCTGGTGAACAGCAATCAGCCCCAGCATTTT
-	TRBV6-1	-	TRBJ2-1	CASSEVEGMETYNEQFF	TGTGCCAGCAGTGAAGTTGAGGGGATGGAGACCTACAATGAGCAGTTCTTC
-	TRBV15	-	TRBJ2-1	CATSSSRSSYNEQFF	TGTGCCACCAGCAGTTCAAGGAGCTCCTACAATGAGCAGTTCTTC
-	TRBV6-2/TRBV6-3	-	TRBJ1-1	CASSGQGNTEAFF	TGTGCCAGCAGTGGCCAGGGTAACACTGAAGCTTTCTTT
-	TRBV27	-	TRBJ2-7	CASATRQIGIPYEQYF	TGTGCCAGCGCTACCAGACAGATAGGGATCCCCTACGAGCAGTACTTC
-	TRBV30	-	TRBJ1-2	CAWSPWWRLNYGYTF	TGTGCCTGGAGCCCGTGGTGGAGACTTAACTATGGCTACACCTTC
TRBD1	TRBV5-1	-	TRBJ2-1	CASSLTGTGGYNEQFF	TGCGCCAGCAGCCTGACCGGGACAGGGGGGTACAATGAGCAGTTCTTC
-	TRBV12-5	-	TRBJ1-2	CASARDANYGYTF	TGTGCTAGTGCCCGGGACGCTAACTATGGCTACACCTTC
-	TRBV28	once	TRBJ1-1	CASNPAGRGPTEAFF	TGTGCCAGCAATCCCGCCGGCCGGGGGCCCACTGAAGCTTTCTTT